This T cell receptor (beta chain) appears in the sequencing data of a study of T cell changes during pregnancy in multiple sclerosis. The assay was immunoSEQ multiplex PCR, and TCRdb's table has in-frame clones only and misses some. The profile shows fewer than 55,000 clones, roughly nine tenths of them singletons. Trimming removed 2 bases from V and 8 bases from J, with 9 bases in between. The CDR3 length is 12 residues. Germline-derived CDR1 and CDR2 are SGHDN and FVKESK. This clone appeared a single time. The sample was peripheral blood, taken in the second trimester of pregnancy. V and J are TRBV14 and TRBJ1-2, with D unclear. The origin of this receptor is a female donor in good health, enrolled as a control in a pregnancy study. CDR3 sequence: CASSQMQRGYTF. The CDR3 nucleotides are TGTGCCAGCAGCCAAATGCAGCGGGGCTACACCTTC. The full variable domain, its missing parts supplied by reference TRBV14 and TRBJ1-2, is EAGVTQFPSHSVIEKGQTVTLRCDPISGHDNLYWYRRVMGKEIKFLLHFVKESKQDESGMPNNRFLAERTGGTYSTLKVQPAELEDSGVYFCASSQMQRGYTFGSGTRLTVV.